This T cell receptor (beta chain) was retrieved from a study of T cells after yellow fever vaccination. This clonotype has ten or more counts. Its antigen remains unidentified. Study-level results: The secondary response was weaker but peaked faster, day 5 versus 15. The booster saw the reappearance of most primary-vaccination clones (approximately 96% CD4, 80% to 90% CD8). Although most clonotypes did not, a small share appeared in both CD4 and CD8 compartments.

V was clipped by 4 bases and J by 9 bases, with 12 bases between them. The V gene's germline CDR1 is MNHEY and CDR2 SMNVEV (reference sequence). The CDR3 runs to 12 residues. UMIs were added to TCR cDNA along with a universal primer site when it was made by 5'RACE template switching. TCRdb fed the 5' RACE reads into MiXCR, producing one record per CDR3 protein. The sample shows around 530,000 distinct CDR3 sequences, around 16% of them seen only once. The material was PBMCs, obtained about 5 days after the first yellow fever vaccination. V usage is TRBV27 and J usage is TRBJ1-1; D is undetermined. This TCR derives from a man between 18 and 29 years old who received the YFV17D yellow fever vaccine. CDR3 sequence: CASSSPTRKAFF. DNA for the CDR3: TGTGCCAGCAGTTCCCCGACTAGAAAAGCTTTCTTT.